One T cell receptor (beta chain) is described in this entry. Its antigen is unknown. One junction end does not reproduce the germline sequence, and a read error may be involved. The length of the CDR3 is 15 residues. In germline, CDR1 is SEHNR, CDR2 FQNEAQ (reference sequence). Amplification used 60 Vbeta primers and 13 Jbeta primers. Sequenced by immunoSEQ multiplex PCR; TCRdb stores in-frame clones only, minus some. This sample yields about 180,000 clones, of which roughly 75% are seen a single time; around 2.5% belongs to the top ten. The sample comes from a study of cytomegalovirus exposure and HLA in healthy donors. Study conclusions and caveats: In an earlier analysis, about 87% or about 30%: the productive usage of most TCR beta V segments. The classifier was said to identify cytomegalovirus status with high specificity and sensitivity.

The donors were healthy bone marrow donors. Sequenced input: PBMCs. The rearrangement links TRBV7-9 to TRBJ1-6, with 7 bases fitting TRBD1. This TCR derives from a female donor in good health and CMV-seronegative. CDR3 DNA sequence: TGTGCCAGCAGCTTATCAGGGGGGTCTAATCCACCCCTCCACTTT. Translating gives CASSLSGGSNPPLHF.